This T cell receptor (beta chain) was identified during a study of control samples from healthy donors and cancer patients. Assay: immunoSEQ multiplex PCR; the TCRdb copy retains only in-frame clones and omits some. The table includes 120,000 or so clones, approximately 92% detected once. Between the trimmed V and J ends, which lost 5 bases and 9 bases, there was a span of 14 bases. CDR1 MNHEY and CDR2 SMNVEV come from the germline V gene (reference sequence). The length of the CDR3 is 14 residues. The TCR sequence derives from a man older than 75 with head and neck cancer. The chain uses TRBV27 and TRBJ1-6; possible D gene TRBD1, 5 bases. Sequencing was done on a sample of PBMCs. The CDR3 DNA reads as TGTGCCAGCAGTCTCCGGGACCCCGTTTCACCCCTCCACTTT. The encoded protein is CASSLRDPVSPLHF.